This entry is about one T cell receptor beta chain. Its antigen is undetermined. One junction end does not reproduce the germline sequence, and a read error may be involved. This sample is drawn from a study of T cell repertoires in cytomegalovirus infection. Study in general: Public TCR beta signatures indicated both CMV infection and matching HLA type.

CDR1 is SNHLY and CDR2 is FYNNEI in the germline V gene. The CDR3 runs to 15 residues. From the reads, TCRdb called clonotypes with MiXCR, one entry per CDR3 protein. The table lists some 100,000 distinct CDR3 sequences, about 22% of them singletons. Study-level findings and limits: Frequencies of public TCR beta families were cumulated, and this identified carriers of CMV plus the relevant HLA.

The TCR comes from a human donor in good health (CMV status not recorded). Some clones in this sample may be carry-over from other donors' samples. The sample was CD8+ T cells from PBMCs. V usage is TRBV2 and J usage is TRBJ2-2; maybe TRBD1 (6 bases). For the CDR3, the DNA is TGTGCCAGCAGCGCCGGGACAACTAACACCGGGGAGCCGTTTTTT. Residues: CASSAGTTNTGEPFF.